These 19 T cell receptor beta chains originate from one sample sequenced in a study of long-term antiretroviral therapy in people with HIV. Sequencing relied on immunoSEQ assay v3.0, run at survey level. Sequencing used immunoSEQ multiplex PCR; TCRdb keeps in-frame clones, though not all of them. The sample carries some 22,000 clones, 70% to 90% recorded once. Specimen: unsorted PBMCs, collected 0.6 years after starting antiretroviral therapy. The origin of the receptors is a man aged 55 to 70 with HIV.

The CDR3 region is CASSLERGTDTQYF. DNA for the CDR3: TGTGCCAGCAGCTTGGAAAGGGGGACAGATACGCAGTATTTT. V is TRBV5-6 and J is TRBJ2-3, with D possibly TRBD1 on 6 matching bases. CDR3 length: 14 amino acids. V lost 0 bases and J lost 3, with 8 bases in between. Germline V gives CDR1 SGHDT, CDR2 YYEEEE. The entire variable domain, with the rest obtained from reference TRBV5-6 and TRBJ2-3, is as follows: DAGVTQSPTHLIKTRGQQVTLRCSPKSGHDTVSWYQQALGQGPQFIFQYYEEEERQRGNFPDRFSGHQFPNYSSELNVNALLLGDSALYLCASSLERGTDTQYFGPGTRLTVL.

This chain links TRBV5-1 with TRBJ1-2, with no clear D. CDR1 is SGHRS and CDR2 is YFSETQ in the germline V gene. V shed 4 bases and J shed 5 bases, with 15 bases lying between them. The CDR3 sequence is 14 residues long. The CDR3 loop reads CASSTMAPGYGYTF. The CDR3 coding sequence is TGCGCCAGCAGCACCATGGCCCCCGGTTATGGCTACACCTTC.

The chain joins TRBV10-3 to TRBJ2-7, with unresolved D. The CDR3 covers 14 residues. The germline CDR1 and CDR2 sequences are ENHRY and SYGVKD. Trimming stripped 10 bases from V and 0 bases from J, with 16 bases between. The chain's CDR3 is CATKAERSSYEQYF. CDR3 DNA sequence: TGTGCCACGAAGGCAGAGAGGAGCTCCTACGAGCAGTACTTC.

The rearrangement uses TRBV5-1 and TRBJ2-7; 7 bases fit TRBD1. V was pared by 2 bases and J by 9 bases, with 11 bases of the junction left unmatched. The germline CDR1 and CDR2 sequences are SGHRS and YFSETQ. This CDR3 spans 14 amino acids. This CDR3 is CASSFDGTVPRQYF. As DNA, the CDR3 is TGCGCCAGCAGCTTTGATGGGACAGTCCCCCGGCAGTACTTC.

This clone was seen only once. The J gene is TRBJ2-2, the V gene TRBV7-3; 7 nucleotides agree with TRBD1. The CDR3 is made up of 16 amino acids. The J segment lost 4 bases and the V segment lost 5 bases, leaving 10 bases of the junction unmatched. Looked up from germline, CDR1 is SGHTA and CDR2 is FQGTGA. CDR3 bases: TGTGCCAGCAGCCCCCCCGGGACAGAAATCACCGGGGAGCTGTTTTTT. This gives the protein CASSPPGTEITGELFF.

The chain is built from TRBV7-2 and TRBJ1-3; TRBD1 is a possible D gene (6 bases). This CDR3 has 16 residues. Germline-derived CDR1 and CDR2 are SGHTA and FQGNSA. V lost 4 bases and J 2 bases, leaving 15 bases between the germline ends. The CDR3 protein is CASSSVTGRTGNTIYF. The CDR3 DNA follows: TGTGCCAGCAGCTCCGTCACAGGGAGGACTGGAAACACCATATATTTT. Variable domain in full (rest from reference TRBV7-2 and TRBJ1-3): GAGVSQSPSNKVTEKGKDVELRCDPISGHTALYWYRQSLGQGLEFLIYFQGNSAPDKSGLPSDRFSAERTGGSVSTLTIQRTQQEDSAVYLCASSSVTGRTGNTIYFGEGSWLTVV.

The CDR3 spells CASSTYGGDYGYTF. CDR3 nucleotides: TGTGCCAGTAGTACCTATGGGGGGGACTATGGCTACACCTTC. The chain combines TRBV19 with TRBJ1-2; a weak D match, TRBD1 (5 bases). V lost 4 bases to trimming and J lost 3 bases, with 12 bases between them. Germline CDR1 reads LNHDA; CDR2 reads SQIVND (reference sequence). This CDR3 region has 14 residues. Variable domain in full (rest from reference TRBV19 and TRBJ1-2): DGGITQSPKYLFRKEGQNVTLSCEQNLNHDAMYWYRQDPGQGLRLIYYSQIVNDFQKGDIAEGYSVSREKKESFPLTVTSAQKNPTAFYLCASSTYGGDYGYTFGSGTRLTVV.

Only a few counts were recorded for this clone. CDR3 nucleotides: TGTGCCAGTAGTATGGTTGGGGGCCCCAGCACTGAAGCTTTCTTT. The encoded protein is CASSMVGGPSTEAFF. V and J are TRBV19 and TRBJ1-1; a possible D gene is TRBD1 (6 bases). The germline V and J ends were trimmed by 3 bases and 4 bases, with 15 bases remaining between them. The CDR3 sequence is 15 residues long. Germline V gene data show CDR1 as LNHDA and CDR2 as SQIVND (reference sequence).

A few counts support this clone. J is TRBJ2-2 and V is TRBV7-9, with D unresolved. CDR3 length equals 14 residues. Germline-derived CDR1 and CDR2 are SEHNR and FQNEAQ (reference sequence). V shed 2 bases and J shed 6 bases, with 10 bases lying between them. The CDR3 region is CASSLRVAAGELFF. The DNA for the CDR3 is TGTGCCAGCAGCTTAAGAGTGGCGGCCGGGGAGCTGTTTTTT.

The rearrangement links TRBV28 to TRBJ1-1; tentative D call: TRBD1 (6 bases). The V gene's germline CDR1 is MDHEN and CDR2 SYDVKM. The CDR3 length is 16 residues. Trimming took 7 bases from V and 3 from J, leaving 21 bases between them. The CDR3 coding sequence is TGTGCCAGCATAACCACCCGCGCAGGGGTCGACACTGAAGCTTTCTTT. Protein sequence: CASITTRAGVDTEAFF.

The CDR3 sequence is CASSLRGGQGTDTQYF. In DNA, the CDR3 is TGCGCCAGCAGCTTGCGGGGGGGGCAGGGAACAGATACGCAGTATTTT. J is TRBJ2-3 and V is TRBV5-1; TRBD2 matches at 8 bases. Per the germline V gene, CDR1 is SGHRS and CDR2 is YFSETQ. With 1 base clipped from V and 3 bases from J, the junction kept 7 bases outside the gene matches. The length of the CDR3 is 16 residues.

The V call is TRBV6-1, the J call TRBJ2-7; no firm D call. The CDR3 contains 14 residues. CDR1 and CDR2 (germline): MNHNS, SASEGT. V was clipped by 1 base and J by 4 bases, with 11 bases between them. This CDR3 is CASSEGPTLYEQYF. The DNA of the CDR3 is TGTGCCAGCAGTGAAGGTCCTACATTATACGAGCAGTACTTC.

V usage is TRBV5-1 and J usage is TRBJ2-7, with TRBD1 matching over 8 bases. Germline V lookup: CDR1 SGHRS, CDR2 YFSETQ. Unmatched junction bases numbered 21, after V lost 6 bases and J lost 7 bases. The CDR3 sequence is 17 residues long. CDR3 region: CASMQTGAGGESGEQYF. CDR3 DNA: TGCGCCAGCATGCAAACTGGGGCAGGGGGCGAGTCAGGGGAGCAGTACTTC.

The chain recombines TRBV29-1 with TRBJ1-1, with D unresolved. The CDR3 totals 12 residues. The germline gives CDR1 SQVTM, CDR2 ANQGSEA. Trimming took off 3 bases at V and 1 base at J, with 6 bases between the two ends. For the CDR3, the DNA is TGCAGCGTTGATGAATGGAACACTGAAGCTTTCTTT. As protein: CSVDEWNTEAFF.

This clone appeared once. At one end the junction does not follow the germline gene, possibly because of a read error. The chain carries TRBV7-7 and TRBJ2-2; 9 positions agree with TRBD2. This CDR3 is 15 amino acids long. In germline, CDR1 is SSHAT, CDR2 FNYEAQ (reference sequence). The CDR3 protein is CASSLSSGVNGELFF. CDR3 nucleotides: TGTGCTAGCAGCTTGTCTAGCGGGGTAAACGGGGAGCTGTTTTTT. Based on the CDR3 plus reference TRBV7-7 and TRBJ2-2, the full variable domain is GAGVSQSPRYKVTKRGQDVTLRCDPISSHATLYWYQQALGQGPEFLTYFNYEAQPDKSGLPSDRFSAERPEGSISTLTIQRTEQRDSAMYRCASSLSSGVNGELFFGEGSRLTVL.

By share of the sample, this clone is medium-sized (0.01 to 0.1%). The chain recombines TRBV29-1 with TRBJ2-5; D not resolved. The CDR3 loop spans 15 amino acids. Trimming pared 1 base from V and 5 bases from J, leaving 17 bases between. Germline-derived CDR1 and CDR2 are SQVTM and ANQGSEA. The CDR3 sequence is CSVEVSRVVEETQYF. Here the CDR3 DNA reads TGCAGCGTTGAAGTGTCTAGGGTGGTGGAGGAGACCCAGTACTTC. Full variable domain (outside the CDR3, taken from reference TRBV29-1 and TRBJ2-5): SAVISQKPSRDICQRGTSLTIQCQVDSQVTMMFWYRQQPGQSLTLIATANQGSEATYESGFVIDKFPISRPNLTFSTLTVSNMSPEDSSIYLCSVEVSRVVEETQYFGPGTRLLVL.

For the CDR3, the DNA is TGCGCCAGCAGCTTGCCCCGACACAATGAGCAGTTCTTC. Translating gives CASSLPRHNEQFF. The chain uses TRBV5-1 and TRBJ2-1; the D is unclear. The CDR3 consists of 13 residues. V lost 1 base and J 5 bases, leaving 7 bases between the germline ends. CDR1 and CDR2 from the germline V gene are SGHRS and YFSETQ.

The chain combines TRBV28 with TRBJ2-7; D unclear. Trimming cost V 3 bases and J 0 bases, with 9 bases left between them. The germline V gene has CDR1 MDHEN and CDR2 SYDVKM. The CDR3 spans 14 residues. The DNA for the CDR3 is TGTGCCAGCAGTTTTTTCCCAGTCTCCTACGAGCAGTACTTC. Protein product: CASSFFPVSYEQYF.

This chain links TRBV6-6 with TRBJ2-2, with 8 bases that match TRBD2. The J segment lost 0 bases and the V segment lost 5 bases, leaving 5 bases of the junction unmatched. In germline, CDR1 is MNHNY, CDR2 SVGAGI (reference sequence). The CDR3 is 16 residues long. The CDR3 reads CASSPLGLANTGELFF. The CDR3 nucleotides are TGTGCCAGCAGTCCTCTGGGACTAGCGAACACCGGGGAGCTGTTTTTT.